This T cell receptor beta chain derives from a study of T cell responses to AZD1222 COVID-19 vaccine. Germline V lookup: CDR1 MDHEN, CDR2 SYDVKM. V lost 5 bases to trimming and J lost 4 bases; unmatched junction nucleotides: 7. The CDR3 is 14 residues long. Findings of the study overall: Mostly white British, mostly female donors; authors suggested clonal diversity may be underestimated. Spike was spanned by vaccine-associated CD4 TCRs, which were dominant at 160-218 and 743-854.

About this clone: Its antigen is not identified.

Here immunoSEQ multiplex PCR was the method, and the copy in TCRdb shows in-frame clones only, minus some. The data show under 200,000 clones, approximately 91% seen once. Sequencing used peripheral blood, obtained on day 0 of AZD1222 vaccination. The source of this sequence is an adult in good health. The chain employs TRBV28 and TRBJ1-2, with TRBD1 matching over 7 bases. The CDR3 DNA reads as TGTGCCAGCAGTACAGGGGCCGCTAGCTATGGCTACACCTTC. This sequence encodes CASSTGAASYGYTF.